These 12 T cell receptor beta chains were all obtained from the same sample, sequenced in a study of T cells after yellow fever vaccination. One entry per CDR3 protein, called by TCRdb with MiXCR from the 5' RACE reads. The sample lists around 310,000 distinct CDR3 sequences, roughly 4% occurring once. The sequenced sample was PBMCs, obtained on the day of the yellow fever booster vaccination. The source of these receptors is a man aged 18-30 years who received the YFV17D yellow fever vaccine.

This clonotype was seen a few times. The rearrangement uses TRBV7-8 and TRBJ2-1, with D maybe TRBD2 (6 bases). CDR1 is SGHVS and CDR2 is FQNEAQ in the germline V gene. Between the trimmed V and J ends, which lost 2 bases and 0 bases, there was a span of 14 bases. The length of the CDR3 is 17 residues. The CDR3 coding sequence is TGTGCCAGCAGCTTAAGGGGCGGGACGAGCTCCTACAATGAGCAGTTCTTC. Translating gives CASSLRGGTSSYNEQFF. The whole variable domain, remainder taken from reference TRBV7-8 and TRBJ2-1, is GAGVSQSPRYKVAKRGQDVALRCDPISGHVSLFWYQQALGQGPEFLTYFQNEAQLDKSGLPSDRFFAERPEGSVSTLKIQRTQQEDSAVYLCASSLRGGTSSYNEQFFGPGTRLTVL.

This clonotype was counted a few times. This chain connects TRBV7-3 to TRBJ2-1, with D maybe TRBD1 (7 bases). Per germline, CDR1 SGHTA and CDR2 FQGTGA. The CDR3 spans 16 residues. V was shortened by 2 bases and J by 7 bases, with 18 bases between the two germline ends. The CDR3 here is CASSLSFGGGLNEQFF. CDR3 bases: TGTGCCAGCAGCTTATCATTTGGAGGGGGCTTGAATGAGCAGTTCTTC.

This chain joins TRBV6-2 or TRBV6-3 and TRBJ2-7; tentatively, D is TRBD1 (6 bases). The CDR3 extends over 13 amino acids. Trimming stripped 4 bases from V and 6 bases from J, with 13 bases between. Germline CDR1 is MNHEY and CDR2 is SVGEGT. The CDR3 loop reads CASSSTGKGEQYV. Here the CDR3 DNA reads TGTGCCAGCAGTTCCACAGGGAAAGGCGAGCAGTACGTC.

This clonotype was observed many times. J is TRBJ1-5 and V is TRBV9; no firm D call. Trimming took off 0 bases at V and 3 bases at J, with 7 bases between the two ends. The CDR3 runs 14 residues. Germline V gene sequence: CDR1 SGDLS, CDR2 YYNGEE. This CDR3 reads CASSVEGSNQPQHF. The CDR3 coding sequence is TGTGCCAGCAGCGTAGAGGGTTCCAATCAGCCCCAGCATTTT.

J is TRBJ2-7 and V is TRBV7-2; 9 bases map to TRBD1. The CDR3 totals 15 residues. Losses at the gene ends were 0 bases for V and 3 bases for J; bases not matched to a gene: 3. Germline CDR1 and CDR2: SGHTA and FQGNSA. CDR3 sequence reads: CASSLAGTGYYEQYF. The CDR3 DNA reads as TGTGCCAGCAGCTTAGCCGGGACAGGGTACTACGAGCAGTACTTC.

This clonotype was counted at least ten times. The CDR3 is CASSQELGLAGTLDQYF. CDR3 nucleotides: TGCGCCAGCAGCCAAGAGCTCGGACTAGCGGGGACCCTGGATCAGTATTTT. The V call is TRBV4-3, the J call TRBJ2-3; TRBD2 matches at 12 bases. Germline CDR1 and CDR2: LGHNA and YSLEER. J was trimmed by 12 bases and V by 0 bases; bases with no gene match: 13. This CDR3 is built from 17 residues.

The chain uses TRBV7-2 and TRBJ1-6; D is unclear. Trimming took off 7 bases at V and 10 bases at J, with 20 bases between the two ends. CDR3 length equals 15 residues. The germline gives CDR1 SGHTA, CDR2 FQGNSA. CDR3 sequence: CASTSRTAPKSPLHF. The CDR3 DNA reads TGTGCCAGCACCTCCAGGACGGCCCCGAAATCACCCCTCCACTTT. The entire variable domain, with the rest obtained from reference TRBV7-2 and TRBJ1-6, is as follows: GAGVSQSPSNKVTEKGKDVELRCDPISGHTALYWYRQSLGQGLEFLIYFQGNSAPDKSGLPSDRFSAERTGGSVSTLTIQRTQQEDSAVYLCASTSRTAPKSPLHFGNGTRLTVT.

This clonotype showed up just a few times. This rearrangement joins TRBV29-1 to TRBJ2-2; D is unclear. V dropped 6 bases and J dropped 0 bases, with 8 bases sitting between them. Germline loops: CDR1 SQVTM, CDR2 ANQGSEA. The CDR3 covers 13 residues. CDR3: CSVGSPNTGELFF. Written as DNA, the CDR3 is TGCAGCGTGGGCAGCCCGAACACCGGGGAGCTGTTTTTT.

This clonotype was observed a handful of times. The chain employs TRBV7-3 and TRBJ2-3; 7 bases are a match to TRBD2. The CDR3 contains 15 residues. Trimming at V came to 3 bases and at J to 0 bases, leaving 3 bases not matched to a gene. Germline CDR1 and CDR2: SGHTA and FQGTGA. The CDR3 sequence is CASSFSGRSTDTQYF. The DNA of the CDR3 is TGTGCCAGCAGCTTTAGCGGGCGTAGCACAGATACGCAGTATTTT.

This chain links TRBV23-1 with TRBJ2-7, with D perhaps TRBD2 (5 bases). TRBV23-1 is recorded as an ORF, its role being uncertain. This CDR3 has 13 residues. Deletions cut 7 bases from V and 2 bases from J, with 12 bases between. CDR3 sequence: CASKTGVTYEQYV. As DNA, the CDR3 is TGCGCCAGCAAAACCGGGGTTACCTACGAGCAGTACGTC.

This clonotype was detected a few times. The chain carries TRBV6-2 or TRBV6-3 and TRBJ2-2; D call uncertain. The CDR3 contains 14 residues. Deletions cut 10 bases from V and 4 bases from J, with 16 bases between. Germline V CDR1 and CDR2: MNHEY, SVGEGT. In DNA form, the CDR3 reads TGTGCCACCGCCCAGGAAAGATTCACCGGGGAGCTGTTTTTT. Translating it yields CATAQERFTGELFF.

The chain couples TRBV20-1 to TRBJ2-5; possibly TRBD1 or TRBD2 for D (5 bases each). The CDR3 has 15 amino acids. Germline lookup yields CDR1 DFQATT and CDR2 SNEGSKA (reference sequence). Trimming took off 5 bases at V and 4 bases at J, with 20 bases between the two ends. In nucleotides, the CDR3 is TGCAGTGCTCTCCGGGGACCCTCAGGCCCAGAGACCCAGTACTTC. As protein: CSALRGPSGPETQYF.